The 3 T cell receptor beta chains given below trace back to one sample, sequenced in a study of OX40 agonist ivuxolimab in advanced cancers. Library method: the immunoSEQ multiplex PCR assay. As stored in TCRdb, this immuneACCESS dataset retains in-frame rearrangements with V and J assigned. A fraction of the clones does not appear; measured against another copy, unresolved V genes explain less than half of the discrepancy, and the remainder lacks a known reason. Counted in this sample were approximately 33,000 clones; 90% of them appeared once. The leading ten clones occupy about 30% of the sample. Here the sequenced sample was CD4+ or CD8+ T cells sorted from blood, taken in a trial of the OX40 agonist ivuxolimab. The receptor source for this set is an adult with an advanced solid tumor such as melanoma, head and neck, liver or kidney cancer.

The chain has TRBV19 and TRBJ1-4; TRBD1 might be the D (6 bases). The CDR3 extends over 14 amino acids. Germline CDR1 and CDR2: LNHDA and SQIVND (reference sequence). Trimming removed 3 bases from V and 6 bases from J, with 11 bases in between. CDR3 bases: TGTGCCAGTAGTATCCGGGGGGCTTATGAAAAACTGTTTTTT. Protein sequence: CASSIRGAYEKLFF.

This chain links TRBV19 with TRBJ2-6, with D possibly TRBD2 on 5 matching bases. Trimming pared 3 bases from V and 4 bases from J, leaving 7 bases between. The CDR3 has 14 amino acids. Germline assignment: CDR1 LNHDA and CDR2 SQIVND (reference sequence). CDR3 protein: CASSIPGGANVLTF. CDR3 bases: TGTGCCAGTAGTATTCCGGGAGGGGCCAACGTCCTGACTTTC.

The chain carries TRBV5-4 and TRBJ1-2; D unresolved. This CDR3 is built from 15 residues. The germline V gene encodes CDR1 SGHNT and CDR2 YYREEE (reference sequence). Trimming shortened V by 4 bases and J by 0 bases, and 13 bases separated the two germline ends. The CDR3: CASSGIQTSNYGYTF. CDR3 bases: TGTGCCAGCAGCGGGATACAGACGTCTAACTATGGCTACACCTTC.